Below, one TCR beta chain is given with its context. Its antigen remains unknown. This sample stems from a study of T cell responses to AZD1222 COVID-19 vaccine. Profiling relied on immunoSEQ multiplex PCR, and the TCRdb table lists in-frame clones only, not all of them. The sample includes around 140,000 clones, roughly 93% of them seen just once. Study-wide findings and caveats: Of the AZD1222 recipients, only five to seven were seropositive at baseline.

This specimen was peripheral blood, taken after recovery from COVID-19. This receptor was taken from an adult who had recovered from COVID-19.

In nucleotides, the CDR3 is TGTGCCAGCAGCGAGCCGACAGGGACTGGCTACACCTTC. Amino acids: CASSEPTGTGYTF. The chain couples TRBV7-9 to TRBJ1-2; TRBD1 matches at 7 bases. The CDR3 contains 13 residues. V lost 5 bases to trimming and J lost 7 bases; unmatched junction nucleotides: 7. Germline assignment: CDR1 SEHNR and CDR2 FQNEAQ (reference sequence).